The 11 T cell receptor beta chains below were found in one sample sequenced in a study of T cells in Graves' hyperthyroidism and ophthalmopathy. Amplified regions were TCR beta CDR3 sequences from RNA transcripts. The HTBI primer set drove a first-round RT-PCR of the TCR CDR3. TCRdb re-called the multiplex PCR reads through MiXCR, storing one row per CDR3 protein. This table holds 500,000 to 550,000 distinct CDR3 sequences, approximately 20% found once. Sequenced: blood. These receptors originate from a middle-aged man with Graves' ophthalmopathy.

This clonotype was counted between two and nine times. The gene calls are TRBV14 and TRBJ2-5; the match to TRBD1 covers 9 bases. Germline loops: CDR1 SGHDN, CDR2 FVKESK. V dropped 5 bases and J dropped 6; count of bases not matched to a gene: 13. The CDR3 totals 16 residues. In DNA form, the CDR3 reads TGTGCCAGCAGCTTGCCGACAGGGGGAAAAGATAAGACCCAGTACTTC. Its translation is CASSLPTGGKDKTQYF. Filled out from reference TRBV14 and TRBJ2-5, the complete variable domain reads EAGVTQFPSHSVIEKGQTVTLRCDPISGHDNLYWYRRVMGKEIKFLLHFVKESKQDESGMPNNRFLAERTGGTYSTLKVQPAELEDSGVYFCASSLPTGGKDKTQYFGPGTRLLVL.

DNA of the CDR3: TGTGCCAGCAGTTTTTTATTGGACTCCTACGAGCAGTTCTTC. Translation: CASSFLLDSYEQFF. The V call is TRBV11-2, the J call TRBJ2-7, with a weak D call TRBD2 (5 bases). The J call may be mistaken, given a closer DNA end match to TRBJ2-1. The CDR3 covers 14 residues. Germline CDR1 and CDR2: SGHAT and FQNNGV.

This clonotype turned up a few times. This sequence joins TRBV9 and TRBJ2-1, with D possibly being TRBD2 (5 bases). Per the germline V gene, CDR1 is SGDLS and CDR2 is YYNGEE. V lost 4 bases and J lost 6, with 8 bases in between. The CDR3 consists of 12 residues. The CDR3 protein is CASSISGNEQFF. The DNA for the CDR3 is TGTGCCAGCAGCATCAGCGGCAATGAGCAGTTCTTC. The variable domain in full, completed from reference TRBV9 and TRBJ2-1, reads DSGVTQTPKHLITATGQRVTLRCSPRSGDLSVYWYQQSLDQGLQFLIQYYNGEERAKGNILERFSAQQFPDLHSELNLSSLELGDSALYFCASSISGNEQFFGPGTRLTVL.

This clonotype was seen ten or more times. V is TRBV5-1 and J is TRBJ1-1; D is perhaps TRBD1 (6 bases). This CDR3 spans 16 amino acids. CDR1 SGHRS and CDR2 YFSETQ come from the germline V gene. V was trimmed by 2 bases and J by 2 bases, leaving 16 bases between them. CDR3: CASSFNRDHYNTEAFF. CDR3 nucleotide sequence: TGCGCCAGCAGCTTTAACAGGGACCACTATAACACTGAAGCTTTCTTT.

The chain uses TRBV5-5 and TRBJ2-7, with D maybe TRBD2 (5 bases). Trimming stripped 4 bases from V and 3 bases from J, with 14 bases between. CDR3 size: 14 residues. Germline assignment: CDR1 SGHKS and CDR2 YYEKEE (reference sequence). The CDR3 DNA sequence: TGTGCCAGCAGCCCGTTCCGAGGGAGCTACGAGCAGTACTTC. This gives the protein CASSPFRGSYEQYF.

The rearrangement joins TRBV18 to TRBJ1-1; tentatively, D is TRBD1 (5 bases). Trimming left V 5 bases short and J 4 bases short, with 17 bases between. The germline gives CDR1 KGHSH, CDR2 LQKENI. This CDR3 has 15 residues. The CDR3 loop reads CASSSESGGSTEAFF. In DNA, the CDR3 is TGTGCCAGCTCATCAGAATCGGGGGGGAGCACTGAAGCTTTCTTT.

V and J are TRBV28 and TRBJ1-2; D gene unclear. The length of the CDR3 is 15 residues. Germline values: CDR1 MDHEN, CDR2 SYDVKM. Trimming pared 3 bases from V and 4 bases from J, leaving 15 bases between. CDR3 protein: CASSLSSEPFYGYTF. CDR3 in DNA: TGTGCCAGCAGTTTGTCGTCCGAGCCCTTCTATGGCTACACCTTC.

The CDR3 nucleotides read TGTGCCAGCAGTTCCAGCGGGAGCCCCAACAATGAGCAGTTCTTC. Translated, it gives CASSSSGSPNNEQFF. The rearrangement links TRBV27 to TRBJ2-1, with 8 bases lining up with TRBD2. This CDR3 is built from 15 residues. V lost 4 bases, J lost 5 bases, and 7 bases stayed unmatched. Germline loops: CDR1 MNHEY, CDR2 SMNVEV (reference sequence).

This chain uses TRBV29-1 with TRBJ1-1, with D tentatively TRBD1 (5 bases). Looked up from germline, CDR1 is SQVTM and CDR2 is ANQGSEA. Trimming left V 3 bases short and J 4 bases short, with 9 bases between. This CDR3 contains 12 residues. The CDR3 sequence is CSVEGPSTEAFF. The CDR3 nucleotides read TGCAGCGTTGAGGGGCCAAGCACTGAAGCTTTCTTT.

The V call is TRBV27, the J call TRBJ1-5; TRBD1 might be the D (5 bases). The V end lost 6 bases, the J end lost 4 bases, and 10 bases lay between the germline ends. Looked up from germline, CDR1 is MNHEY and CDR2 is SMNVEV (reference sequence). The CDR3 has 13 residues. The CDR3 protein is CASRPTENQPQHF. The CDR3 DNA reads TGTGCCAGCAGACCGACAGAGAATCAGCCCCAGCATTTT.

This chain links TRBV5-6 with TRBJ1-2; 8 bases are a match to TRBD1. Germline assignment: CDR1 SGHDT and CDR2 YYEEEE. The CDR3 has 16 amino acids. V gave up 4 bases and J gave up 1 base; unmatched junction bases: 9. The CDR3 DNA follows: TGTGCCAGCAGCATGTCCGGGACAGGTGATAACTATGGCTACACCTTC. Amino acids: CASSMSGTGDNYGYTF.